This section outlines one T cell receptor (beta chain) sequence together with its context. Its antigen is not yet known. No qualities accompany the bases; no much larger clone lies one base away. These data come from a study of shared clonotypes between healthy human individuals (dated by TCRdb to 2018 to 2020). General notes on the study: The cohort comprised a couple of women and a few men aged 18 to 49 years. For each donor, CD4 naive and CD4 memory were each run on three plates, CD8 naive on two plates, and CD8 memory on one plate. The study deeply sequenced blood TCR repertoires of about 5 healthy adults to estimate repertoire size and the extent of clonotype sharing between individuals. To increase sequencing depth and limit assay-specific biases, different laboratories used diverse techniques to prepare libraries and sequence TCR repertoires. Between about 0.94 and 8.9 billion PBMCs per donor were obtained by leukapheresis.

Using the deep immunoSEQ assay, multiplex PCR amplified TCR CDR3 regions from genomic DNA. Genomic DNA extracted from each cell subset was distributed evenly over all wells of several immunoSEQ 96-well plates, and each plate served as one replicate. For sorted subsets, each replicate PCR was loaded with approximately 0.2 ug genomic DNA, equivalent to about 30,000 T cell genomes. Purified libraries were quantified with a Qubit 3.0 fluorometer, sized on a Bioanalyzer 2100, and re-quantified with the KAPA Library Quantification kit. A separate single-read 150-cycle Illumina NextSeq 550 flow cell was used to sequence each immunoSEQ 96-well plate. The study's own analysis went as follows. The immunoSEQ output contained only junctional sequences without quality scores, so filtering could not match that applied to full-length reads. Sequences were annotated with PyIR, a Python wrapper for IgBLAST v1.9, using IMGT germline references to assign V/J genes and CDR3. Reads were filtered out if the reads had weak V/J assignments (E-value above 1e-6), no CDR3, stop codons, out-of-frame junctions, or ambiguous translated residues. V3J clonotypes were defined by identical inferred V gene, J gene, and CDR3 amino acid sequence. The percentage overlap between two repertoires was calculated by dividing the number of shared unique clonotypes by the size of the smaller repertoire. Three approaches were used to assess repertoire richness: RTK rarefaction, the Chao1 estimator, and Recon v2.1 estimates of unobserved clonotypes. For all TCRbeta clonotypes obtained by the gDNA method from a handful of donors, generation probabilities were computed with OLGA. TCRdb retrieved this table from immuneACCESS and kept in-frame rearrangements only. Not all clones are present; in checked studies, unresolved V genes account for under half, and no reason is known for the remainder. From that table come the V and J calls and clone size; the DNA was used to work out D and trimming. For this sample the table gives 550,000 to 700,000 clones, of which around 78% were detected only once. The top ten clonotypes cover 1.5% to 2% of the sample.

From cysteine to phenylalanine, the CDR3 is 16 amino acids long. Solely the CDR3 DNA is kept, with 48 bases framed from the first base. CDR1 is given as SGHRS and CDR2 as YFSETQ, both from the germline V gene. Trimming takes 0 bases off V and 8 bases off J; junction bases not matched to a gene: 6. Overall study results and their limits: Compared with non-shared clonotypes, clonotypes shared by all four sorted-subset donors had higher generation probabilities. Incomplete sequencing was indicated by rarefaction of sorted-subset datasets, despite the large sequencing depth. Pairwise subsampling led to the expectation that sequencing depth would affect the degree of clonotype sharing among donors. Across a handful of donors, approximately 5% of naive CD4, approximately 3.6% of naive CD8, under 2.5% of memory CD4, and about 0.4% of memory CD8 clonotypes were shared. Sampling was limited to blood, and TCR repertoires in tissue likely differ from TCR repertoires in blood. Estimated clonotype richness was generally larger for naive than for memory subsets. The genetic and exposure-history diversity represented was limited by the small number of donors.

The donors were healthy, HIV-negative adults with no recently reported acute infections or vaccinations. Every donor was a Caucasian adult residing in Nashville, Tennessee, USA. CD4+ T cells were enriched by magnetic negative selection; naive cells were then positively selected on CD45RA, and the negative fraction formed the memory subset. After blood collection by leukapheresis, PBMCs were isolated using Ficoll-Histopaque density gradient centrifugation and then cryopreserved in the vapor phase of liquid nitrogen. Analytical flow cytometry was used to check the purity and quantity of every magnetically sorted T cell population. From each sorted fraction, genomic DNA was isolated and quantified by UV absorbance on a Nanodrop 2000c.

This sequence was found in a woman between 25 and 40 years old in good health. The sample taken for sequencing was memory CD4+ T cells sorted from blood. In light of the paper, this sample's cell subset or site label describes: CD45RA-negative fraction. Here the chain combines TRBV5-1 and TRBJ2-1; 12 of the junction bases match TRBD2. The base sequence is TGCGCCAGCAGCTTGGGGGCTAGCGGGAGGGTCGATGAGCAGTTCTTC. This gives the protein CASSLGASGRVDEQFF.